This T cell receptor beta chain came from a study of blood T cell repertoires in COVID-19 (dated by TCRdb to the early 2020s). For the wider study: Samples covering the acute and convalescent phases of COVID-19 were provided by collaborators in the United States, Italy and Spain. Sample metadata almost always included a de-identified subject ID, COVID-19 status, age in years and sex. Where HLA class I and class II types were available, the types were taken from metadata supplied by the sample provider, not from assay-based typing. Samples were obtained from the ongoing ImmuneRACE study (first 160 participants) and from 1,254 subjects provided by 6 global collaborators. The repertoires were made available in a free public database intended to serve as a resource for research on the immune response to SARS-CoV-2. The material from the prospective study consisted of cDNA or gDNA derived from T cells, B-cell-depleted T cells, or PBMCs. Subjects who had been exposed to COVID-19, were actively infected with it, or had recovered from it provided the deeply sampled blood TCRbeta repertoires that made up the dataset.

Concerning this clone itself: This clone's antigen is unknown. Base qualities are not provided; no much larger clone lies one nucleotide away.

Beyond this particular receptor, the publication reports: The amount of clinical and demographic metadata varied by source and participant and was provided uncurated.

The immunoSEQ Assay, a bias-controlled multiplex PCR, was used to amplify TCRbeta CDR3 regions from genomic DNA. Concerning the study's data processing: Nucleated cell counts per sample were estimated from amplification of reference gene primers within the assay. Sequence reads were collapsed and filtered to measure the absolute abundance of every unique TCRbeta CDR3 rearrangement. For each sample, productive Simpson clonality was calculated by taking the square root of Simpson's diversity index across productive rearrangements. The immuneACCESS repertoire file appears here via TCRdb, limited to in-frame rearrangements. These files lack a portion of the clones; in checked studies, under half of the deficit traces to unresolved V genes, and the cause of the others is not known. The D gene and trimming were derived from the DNA, and the V and J assignments and clone size from that table. The sample data list about 400,000 clones, and about 89% of these were observed just once. Clones ranked in the top ten supply around 4.4% of the sample.

Whole blood was collected in K2EDTA tubes by collaborating institutions according to the institutions' own protocols. For TCRbeta analysis, collaborators shipped samples in one of three forms: frozen whole blood, isolated PBMCs, or DNA extracted from either of those sample types. Deletion took 6 bases off V and 4 bases off J, with a span of 10 bases between the germline ends. Reading from cysteine to phenylalanine, the CDR3 counts 14 amino acids. Just the 42-base CDR3 DNA is kept, in frame starting at base 1. For CDR1 and CDR2, the germline V gene lists SGHAT and FQNNGV. The sample was peripheral blood. The chain is encoded by TRBV11-2 joined to TRBJ1-6; TRBD1 could be the D gene, as 5 bases match. This clonotype was sampled from a woman in her twenties or thirties with acute or convalescent COVID-19. The CDR3 sequence is CASSLTDYNSPLHF. The nucleotide sequence is TGTGCCAGCAGTCTGACAGATTATAATTCACCCCTCCACTTT.